These 25 T cell receptor beta chains share one sample of origin, sequenced in a study of monozygotic twins with inflammatory bowel disease. TCRdb reprocessed the 5' RACE reads, with one entry per CDR3 protein and no DNA. Its table lists approximately 300,000 distinct CDR3 sequences. The source material was blood. Receptor source: a human donor with ulcerative colitis or Crohn's disease, or a healthy co-twin of an affected twin (not recorded which).

The chain is built from TRBV20-1 and TRBJ2-7; TCRdb names TRBD1, which stays unverified in the absence of DNA. The CDR3 totals 15 residues. The germline gives CDR1 DFQATT, CDR2 SNEGSKA (reference sequence). The CDR3 here is CSARGTGTGVAEQYF.

The V gene is TRBV6-2 or TRBV6-3, the J gene TRBJ2-5. This CDR3 comprises 12 residues. From germline, CDR1 is MNHEY and CDR2 SVGEGT. The CDR3: CASSYTVETQYF.

The J gene is TRBJ2-1, the V gene TRBV5-1. Germline V gene sequence: CDR1 SGHRS, CDR2 YFSETQ. The CDR3 totals 12 residues. The CDR3 region is CASIAERKQQFF.

The chain carries TRBV18 and TRBJ2-4. Germline V gives CDR1 KGHSH, CDR2 LQKENI. This CDR3 contains 14 residues. The CDR3 sequence is CASSPQGAPDIQYF.

This rearrangement joins TRBV29-1 to TRBJ2-7. The CDR3 has 12 amino acids. Germline lookup yields CDR1 SQVTM and CDR2 ANQGSEA. The CDR3 loop is CSVWGERYEQYF.

This chain connects TRBV12-3 or TRBV12-4 to TRBJ1-1. CDR3 size: 15 residues. The CDR3 loop is CATSGGGRLNTEAFF.

The chain's CDR3 is CASSLGSREEAFF. The chain joins TRBV7-8 to TRBJ1-1; TCRdb proposes TRBD1, but this gene call is untestable without DNA. The CDR3 contains 13 residues. Germline V gene sequence: CDR1 SGHVS, CDR2 FQNEAQ. Full variable domain (rest looked up from reference TRBV7-8 and TRBJ1-1): GAGVSQSPRYKVAKRGQDVALRCDPISGHVSLFWYQQALGQGPEFLTYFQNEAQLDKSGLPSDRFFAERPEGSVSTLKIQRTQQEDSAVYLCASSLGSREEAFFGQGTRLTVV.

This chain joins TRBV24-1 and TRBJ2-1; there is no DNA to check the TCRdb D call of TRBD1. The CDR3 totals 14 residues. The germline V gene has CDR1 KGHDR and CDR2 SFDVKD. The CDR3 sequence is CATRRGPGNNEQFF.

The rearrangement links TRBV6-2 or TRBV6-3 to TRBJ2-7; TCRdb reports TRBD1, a call that lacks DNA to check it against. This CDR3 region has 11 residues. The germline gives CDR1 MNHEY, CDR2 SVGEGT. The CDR3 sequence is CASGQSYEQYF.

The V call is TRBV7-8, the J call TRBJ2-3. CDR3 length equals 15 residues. Germline V gives CDR1 SGHVS, CDR2 FQNEAQ. The CDR3 reads CASSLAPASTDTQYF.

J is TRBJ1-2 and V is TRBV6-5. Germline V lookup: CDR1 MNHEY, CDR2 SVGAGI. This CDR3 region has 13 residues. CDR3 residues: CASSRTTSYGYTF.

This clonotype shows up as medium-sized by frequency. This rearrangement joins TRBV7-2 to TRBJ2-4; TCRdb selects TRBD1, and the lack of DNA leaves this call unchecked. CDR1 SGHTA and CDR2 FQGNSA come from the germline V gene. The CDR3 covers 14 residues. The CDR3 sequence is CASSLMGRQNIQYF.

V gene TRBV7-2 combines with J gene TRBJ1-4; TCRdb indicates TRBD1, and absent DNA this call remains unverified. The CDR3 is made up of 14 amino acids. The germline CDR1 and CDR2 sequences are SGHTA and FQGNSA. Here the CDR3 reads CASSLSGSNEKLFF.

The chain links TRBV7-2 to TRBJ1-1; TCRdb calls TRBD1, which cannot be checked without DNA. The CDR3 spans 16 residues. Germline V CDR1 and CDR2: SGHTA, FQGNSA. Here the CDR3 reads CASSHGTGLMNTEAFF.

The gene calls are TRBV5-1 and TRBJ2-2. The CDR3 is 14 amino acids. In germline, CDR1 is SGHRS, CDR2 YFSETQ. The CDR3 spells CASSFYLGAGELFF.

The chain employs TRBV3-1 and TRBJ1-2. This CDR3 region has 12 residues. CDR1 and CDR2 (germline): LGHDT, YNNKEL (reference sequence). This CDR3 reads CASTASRGGYTF. The full variable domain, with the rest looked up from reference TRBV3-1 and TRBJ1-2, is DTAVSQTPKYLVTQMGNDKSIKCEQNLGHDTMYWYKQDSKKFLKIMFSYNNKELIINETVPNRFSPKSPDKAHLNLHINSLELGDSAVYFCASTASRGGYTFGSGTRLTVV.

This chain joins TRBV20-1 and TRBJ2-7. CDR3 length: 12 amino acids. Germline V lookup: CDR1 DFQATT, CDR2 SNEGSKA (reference sequence). Here the CDR3 reads CSAHSGTYEQYF.

The rearrangement joins TRBV7-2 to TRBJ2-1; absent DNA, TCRdb's TRBD1 call cannot be checked. Germline CDR1 and CDR2: SGHTA and FQGNSA. The CDR3 loop spans 17 amino acids. The CDR3 reads CASSLALGDRGRNEQFF.

The V and J genes are TRBV7-2 and TRBJ2-3. CDR3 length: 11 residues. CDR1 is SGHTA and CDR2 is FQGNSA in the germline V gene. The CDR3 sequence: CASSLIPTQYF.

The chain joins TRBV12-3 or TRBV12-4 to TRBJ2-5. CDR3 length: 13 residues. The CDR3: CASSSSYQETQYF.

The chain couples TRBV7-8 to TRBJ2-4; TCRdb calls TRBD2, which cannot be checked without DNA. The CDR3 extends over 18 amino acids. The germline gives CDR1 SGHVS, CDR2 FQNEAQ. The CDR3 protein is CASSFGLAGGFVKNIQYF.

V gene TRBV5-5 combines with J gene TRBJ1-1. Germline CDR1 is SGHKS and CDR2 is YYEKEE (reference sequence). The CDR3 totals 14 residues. CDR3 protein: CASSLGRTNTEAFF.

V is TRBV20-1 and J is TRBJ1-2. Germline CDR1 DFQATT, CDR2 SNEGSKA (reference sequence). CDR3 length equals 14 residues. CDR3: CSARSVVSVYGYTF.

The CDR3 loop is CASSYHPGNTEAFF. The rearrangement uses TRBV6-2 or TRBV6-3 and TRBJ1-1; the D gene TCRdb calls, TRBD1, cannot be checked with no DNA. The CDR3 runs 14 residues. The germline V gene has CDR1 MNHEY and CDR2 SVGEGT.

The V gene is TRBV9, the J gene TRBJ2-7; no DNA is available, so the TRBD1 call from TCRdb remains unchecked. This CDR3 comprises 13 residues. CDR1 and CDR2 from the germline V gene are SGDLS and YYNGEE. The CDR3 sequence is CASTPGPMAEQYF.